This T cell receptor beta chain is drawn from a study of T-cell memory formation after mild COVID-19. Trimming cost V 5 bases and J 3 bases; bases outside gene matches: 8. This CDR3 comprises 15 residues. Germline CDR1 is SGHKS and CDR2 is YYEKEE (reference sequence). Regarding the study as a whole: There was a balanced CD4/CD8 profile in clones contracting day 15 to 85, and later expanders leaned CD4+. For contracting clones, CD4+ ones sat mainly in CM and EM, CD8+ in EMRA. The appearance of some responding clones in pre-infection memory suggested that cross-reactive memory joined.

TCRdb processed the 5' RACE reads anew with MiXCR; each CDR3 protein has one entry. The table shows approximately 410,000 distinct CDR3 sequences, with more than 20% occurring only once. This clonotype was seen a handful of times. The antigen is not known. Sequences were obtained from PBMCs or a T cell subset sorted from them (not recorded which). V is TRBV5-5 and J is TRBJ2-7, with 10 bases that match TRBD1. The receptor comes from an adult woman who had mild COVID-19 (a few samples of this study predate the infection). Cell type and time point are not known. The CDR3 sequence is CASRSRTGGNYEQYF. The CDR3 bases are TGTGCCAGCAGATCCCGGACAGGGGGAAACTACGAGCAGTACTTC.